What follows are 15 T cell receptor beta chains derived from one specimen sequenced in a study of blood T cell repertoires in COVID-19. Assay used: immunoSEQ multiplex PCR; TCRdb lists only in-frame clones, some missing. The table includes over 150,000 clones, roughly 79% detected once. The specimen sequenced was peripheral blood. Every receptor here comes from a woman over 75 with COVID-19, enrolled during active disease.

The chain carries TRBV6-2 or TRBV6-3 and TRBJ1-1, with D possibly matching TRBD1 (6 bases). There are 14 residues in the CDR3. CDR1 is MNHEY, CDR2 SVGEGT, per germline. V lost 2 bases and J lost 3, with 10 bases in between. Here the CDR3 DNA reads TGTGCCAGCAGTTACCGGGCAGGGGACACTGAAGCTTTCTTT. Encoded protein: CASSYRAGDTEAFF.

The chain is built from TRBV28 and TRBJ2-7, with a tentative D call TRBD1 (5 bases). CDR1 and CDR2 from the germline V gene are MDHEN and SYDVKM. This CDR3 has 14 residues. V lost 7 bases and J 2 bases, leaving 15 bases between the germline ends. CDR3 amino acids: CASNKQGTTYEQYF. In DNA, the CDR3 is TGTGCCAGCAATAAGCAGGGAACCACCTACGAGCAGTACTTC.

The rearrangement uses TRBV21-1 and TRBJ1-5; no check of the table's D call, TRBD1, against the DNA was made. TRBV21-1 is deemed a pseudogene. The CDR3 covers 14 residues. CDR3 residues: CASSKGQDNQPQHF. CDR3 DNA: TGTGCCAGCAGCAAAGGACAGGATAATCAGCCCCAGCATTTT.

The gene calls are TRBV6-5 and TRBJ1-2; D is possibly TRBD1 (5 bases). V lost 0 bases, J lost 2 bases, and 10 bases lay in between. The CDR3 loop spans 15 amino acids. Germline CDR1 and CDR2: MNHEY and SVGAGI. This CDR3 is CASSYSPGPNYGYTF. DNA of the CDR3: TGTGCCAGCAGTTACTCCCCAGGGCCCAACTATGGCTACACCTTC.

CDR3 DNA sequence: TGTGCCAGCAGCCCCGGGACAACCTACAATGAGCAGTTCTTC. This encodes CASSPGTTYNEQFF. The rearrangement joins TRBV6-2 or TRBV6-3 to TRBJ2-1; TRBD1 is a possible D gene (6 bases). Germline V lookup: CDR1 MNHEY, CDR2 SVGEGT. CDR3 length: 14 residues. Trimming pared 6 bases from V and 2 bases from J, leaving 11 bases between.

V is TRBV6-5 and J is TRBJ1-4, with a weak D call TRBD1 (5 bases). V lost 2 bases, J lost 0 bases, and 10 bases lay in between. The germline CDR1 and CDR2 sequences are MNHEY and SVGAGI. This CDR3 comprises 16 residues. In DNA, the CDR3 is TGTGCCAGCAGTTACCTATCGACAGCAACTAATGAAAAACTGTTTTTT. Translated: CASSYLSTATNEKLFF.

This clone was recorded only once. This chain links TRBV19 with TRBJ2-1, with D hard to call. The CDR3 has 11 residues. V was clipped by 5 bases and J by 4 bases, with 3 bases between them. Germline V gene sequence: CDR1 LNHDA, CDR2 SQIVND (reference sequence). CDR3 protein: CASSQYNEQFF. The CDR3 DNA is TGTGCCAGTAGTCAATACAATGAGCAGTTCTTC.

The rearrangement links TRBV7-2 to TRBJ2-3; tentatively, D is TRBD2 (5 bases). V dropped 3 bases and J dropped 3 bases, with 13 bases sitting between them. Germline values: CDR1 SGHTA, CDR2 FQGNSA. The length of the CDR3 is 15 residues. The CDR3 reads CASSFLAWSTDTQYF. The CDR3 DNA reads TGTGCCAGCAGCTTCCTAGCATGGTCGACAGATACGCAGTATTTT.

This chain connects TRBV6-5 to TRBJ2-5; D is undetermined. CDR1 is MNHEY, CDR2 SVGAGI, per germline. Trimming took off 7 bases at V and 4 bases at J, with 7 bases between the two ends. The CDR3 sequence is 11 residues long. Here the CDR3 DNA reads TGTGCCAGCAAGCTTGGAGAGACCCAGTACTTC. As protein: CASKLGETQYF.

This clone was seen a few times. The sample holds other DNA sequences that translate to the same CDR3. The J gene is TRBJ2-2, the V gene TRBV7-9; a possible D gene is TRBD1 (5 bases). V gave up 3 bases and J gave up 3 bases, with 11 bases separating them. The CDR3 is 15 residues long. Germline lookup yields CDR1 SEHNR and CDR2 FQNEAQ (reference sequence). CDR3 sequence (DNA): TGTGCCAGCAGCTTGGGGCCGTGGGACACCGGGGAGCTGTTTTTT. Encoded protein: CASSLGPWDTGELFF.

V usage is TRBV5-8 and J usage is TRBJ1-1; tentative D call: TRBD1 (6 bases). Trimming stripped 0 bases from V and 3 bases from J, with 12 bases between. Germline V gene lookup returns CDR1 SGHTS and CDR2 YDEGEE. The CDR3 is made up of 15 amino acids. The CDR3 reads CASSLGTVSYTEAFF. In nucleotides, the CDR3 is TGTGCCAGCAGCTTGGGGACAGTATCATACACTGAAGCTTTCTTT. The variable domain in full, with the rest retrieved from reference TRBV5-8 and TRBJ1-1, is EAGVTQSPTHLIKTRGQQATLRCSPISGHTSVYWYQQALGLGLQFLLWYDEGEERNRGNFPPRFSGRQFPNYSSELNVNALELEDSALYLCASSLGTVSYTEAFFGQGTRLTVV.

This sequence joins TRBV19 and TRBJ2-4, with TRBD2 identical over 10 bases. The CDR3 loop spans 16 amino acids. Germline trimming cut 5 bases from V and 0 bases from J; bases unmatched to any gene: 4. The germline CDR1 and CDR2 sequences are LNHDA and SQIVND (reference sequence). Written as DNA, the CDR3 is TGTGCCAGTAGTGGGGGACTAGCGCTAGCCAAAAACATTCAGTACTTC. This sequence encodes CASSGGLALAKNIQYF.

CDR3 nucleotides: TGTGCCAGTAGTACCACTTCCCTAGCCAAAAACATTCAGTACTTC. This translates into CASSTTSLAKNIQYF. This chain connects TRBV19 to TRBJ2-4; D call uncertain. Per the germline V gene, CDR1 is LNHDA and CDR2 is SQIVND (reference sequence). Deletions cut 4 bases from V and 0 bases from J, with 10 bases between. The CDR3 runs 15 residues.

This clone was seen a handful of times. CDR3 sequence (DNA): TGCGCCAGCAGCCCGAGGGTCCAGGTGTCCAATCAGCCCCAGCATTTT. Amino acid sequence: CASSPRVQVSNQPQHF. The chain joins TRBV4-1 to TRBJ1-5, with D unresolved. Germline-derived CDR1 and CDR2 are MGHRA and YSYEKL. V was cut by 4 bases and J by 3 bases, with 16 bases left in between. This CDR3 has 16 amino acids.

The chain joins TRBV7-9 to TRBJ2-1, with 11 nucleotides matching TRBD2. CDR1 SEHNR and CDR2 FQNEAQ come from the germline V gene (reference sequence). V gave up 2 bases and J gave up 3 bases; unmatched junction bases: 6. The CDR3 totals 17 residues. The CDR3 reads CASSLYGGLADYNEQFF. The DNA of the CDR3 is TGTGCCAGCAGCTTATATGGGGGACTAGCGGACTACAATGAGCAGTTCTTC.